Listed below are T cell receptor beta chains from one sample, sequenced in a study of T cell responses to AZD1222 COVID-19 vaccine. The assay was immunoSEQ multiplex PCR, and TCRdb's table has in-frame clones only and misses some. The repertoire includes 100,000 to 120,000 clones, less than 95% of them detected once, and 7.8% sits in the top ten. The sample consisted of peripheral blood, taken on day 0 of AZD1222 vaccination. Source of these receptors: an adult in good health. The CDR3 runs from the conserved cysteine through the conserved F or W. D genes are given only for firm matches.

J gene | D gene | V gene | CDR3 protein | CDR3 DNA
TRBJ1-5 | TRBD1 | TRBV7-3 | CASSSPGQGPNQPQHF | TGTGCCAGCAGCTCACCGGGACAGGGGCCGAATCAGCCCCAGCATTTT
TRBJ1-1 | . | TRBV6-5 | CASSPPRGTEAFF | TGTGCCAGCAGCCCCCCGCGAGGCACTGAAGCTTTCTTT
TRBJ1-2 | TRBD1 | TRBV6-6 | CASSRDSLYGYTF | TGTGCCAGCAGTCGGGACAGCCTCTATGGCTACACCTTC
TRBJ2-2 | . | TRBV6-4 | CASRSGTNTGELFF | TGTGCCAGCAGATCAGGGACGAACACCGGGGAGCTGTTTTTT
TRBJ1-1 | . | TRBV28 | CASSTQEQLEAFF | TGTGCCAGCAGTACCCAAGAGCAGCTTGAAGCTTTCTTT
TRBJ1-2 | TRBD1 | TRBV3-1/TRBV3-2 | CASSQDLGTGGYGYTF | TGTGCCAGCAGCCAAGATTTGGGGACAGGGGGGTATGGCTACACCTTC
TRBJ2-7 | . | TRBV7-9 | CASSSTVSYEQYF | TGTGCCAGCAGTTCAACAGTTTCCTACGAGCAGTACTTC
TRBJ2-7 | TRBD1 | TRBV5-4 | CASSLLGTGNYEQYF | TGTGCCAGCAGCTTACTCGGGACAGGCAACTACGAGCAGTACTTC
TRBJ1-5 | . | TRBV28 | CASALSYIFLSNQPQHF | TGTGCCAGCGCCCTTTCATACATATTCCTTAGCAATCAGCCCCAGCATTTT
TRBJ1-3 | . | TRBV19 | CASLTSATGNTIYF | TGTGCCAGCTTAACGAGCGCTACTGGAAACACCATATATTTT